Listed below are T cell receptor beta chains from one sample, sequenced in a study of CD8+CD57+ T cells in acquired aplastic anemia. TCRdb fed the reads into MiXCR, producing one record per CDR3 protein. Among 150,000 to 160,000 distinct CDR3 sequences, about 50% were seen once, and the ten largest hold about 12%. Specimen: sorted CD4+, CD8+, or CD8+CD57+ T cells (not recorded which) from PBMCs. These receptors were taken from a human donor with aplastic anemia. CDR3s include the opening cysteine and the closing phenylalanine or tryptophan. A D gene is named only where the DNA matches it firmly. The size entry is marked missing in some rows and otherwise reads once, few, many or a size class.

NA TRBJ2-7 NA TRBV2 CASSEELAANEQYF TGTGCCAGCAGTGAGGAGCTAGCAGCGAACGAGCAGTACTTC
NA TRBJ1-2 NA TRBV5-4 CASSWFIHPERSNYGYTF TGTGCCAGCAGCTGGTTTATCCACCCCGAGCGGTCGAACTATGGCTACACCTTC
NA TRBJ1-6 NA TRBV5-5 CASSSRTSPSSPLHF TGTGCCAGCAGCAGCAGGACCAGCCCGTCTTCACCCCTCCACTTT
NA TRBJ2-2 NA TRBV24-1 CATSDRAGRKNTGELFF TGTGCCACCAGTGATCGGGCAGGGAGGAAGAACACCGGGGAGCTGTTTTTT
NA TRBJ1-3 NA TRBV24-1 CATIIGGTSGNTIYF TGTGCCACCATTATCGGTGGGACCTCTGGAAACACCATATATTTT
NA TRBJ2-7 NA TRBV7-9 CASSLVLGDEQYF TGTGCCAGCAGCTTAGTACTAGGGGACGAGCAGTACTTC
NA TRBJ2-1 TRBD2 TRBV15 CATSRDGRTSGYNEQFF TGTGCCACCAGCAGAGATGGGCGGACTAGCGGCTACAATGAGCAGTTCTTC
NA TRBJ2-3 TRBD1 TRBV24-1 CATSDLGTASGHTDTQYF TGTGCCACCAGTGATTTAGGGACAGCAAGCGGACACACAGATACGCAGTATTTT
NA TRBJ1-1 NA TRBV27 CAGVKGTEAFF TGTGCCGGCGTGAAGGGCACTGAAGCTTTCTTT
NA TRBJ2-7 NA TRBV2 CASSVRQSSYEQYF TGTGCCAGCAGTGTCCGACAGAGCTCCTACGAGCAGTACTTC
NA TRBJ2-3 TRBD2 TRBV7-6 CASSLEVAGGQRDTQYF TGTGCCAGCAGCTTAGAGGTTGCGGGGGGGCAGAGAGATACGCAGTATTTT
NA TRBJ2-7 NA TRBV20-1 CSAQSRLLGYGQYF TGCAGTGCTCAGAGTCGGCTCCTGGGCTACGGGCAGTACTTC
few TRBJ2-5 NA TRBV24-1 CATSDPQAGGGETQYF TGTGCCACCAGTGACCCCCAAGCGGGCGGAGGAGAGACCCAGTACTTC
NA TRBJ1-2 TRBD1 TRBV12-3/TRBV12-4 CASTAGGGYGYTF TGTGCCAGCACCGCAGGGGGCGGCTATGGCTACACCTTC
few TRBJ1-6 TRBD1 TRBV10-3 CATIRDRANSPLHF TGTGCCACCATCCGGGACAGGGCCAATTCACCCCTCCACTTT
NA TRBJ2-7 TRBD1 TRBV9 CASSVHGTGGDEQYF TGTGCCAGCAGCGTGCACGGGACAGGGGGCGACGAGCAGTACTTC
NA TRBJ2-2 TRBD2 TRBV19 CASIGTSGPAGELFF TGTGCCAGTATTGGGACTAGCGGGCCCGCCGGGGAGCTGTTTTTT
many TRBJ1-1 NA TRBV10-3 CAISDVGHTEAFF TGTGCCATCAGTGACGTCGGGCACACTGAAGCTTTCTTT
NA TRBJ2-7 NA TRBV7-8 CASSLAGRGTHYEQYF TGTGCCAGCAGCTTAGCGGGACGGGGGACTCACTACGAGCAGTACTTC
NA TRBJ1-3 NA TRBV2 CASRADIASGNTIYF TGTGCCAGCAGGGCTGACATCGCCTCTGGAAACACCATATATTTT
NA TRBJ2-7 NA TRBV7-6 CASTRGTYEQYF TGTGCCAGCACCCGTGGGACCTACGAGCAGTACTTC
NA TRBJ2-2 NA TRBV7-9 CASSSGTDTGELFF TGTGCCAGCAGCTCGGGGACCGACACCGGGGAGCTGTTTTTT
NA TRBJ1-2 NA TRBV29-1 CSVEGDRIRIGDYGYTF TGCAGCGTTGAAGGCGACAGGATCAGGATTGGTGACTATGGCTACACCTTC
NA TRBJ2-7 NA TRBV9 CAGSTQASSYEQYF TGTGCCGGCAGCACCCAGGCGAGCTCCTACGAGCAGTACTTC
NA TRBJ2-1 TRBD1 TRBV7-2 CASSLARTGVPSEQFF TGTGCCAGCAGCTTAGCAAGGACAGGGGTACCGAGTGAGCAGTTCTTC
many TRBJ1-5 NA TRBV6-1 CASRTENSNQPQHF TGTGCCAGCAGGACAGAAAATAGCAATCAGCCCCAGCATTTT
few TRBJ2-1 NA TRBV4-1 CASSQDWPSTGGSYNEQFF TGCGCCAGCAGCCAAGATTGGCCCTCCACAGGTGGGTCCTACAATGAGCAGTTCTTC
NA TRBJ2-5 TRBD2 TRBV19 CASSHASTSGQETQYF TGTGCCAGTAGTCATGCGTCGACTAGCGGTCAAGAGACCCAGTACTTC
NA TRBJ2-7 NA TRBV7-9 CASSLGGTQYEQYF TGTGCCAGCAGCTTAGGTGGGACACAGTACGAGCAGTACTTC
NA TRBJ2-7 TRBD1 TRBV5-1 CASSTAGTATYEQYF TGCGCCAGCAGCACCGCCGGGACAGCAACATACGAGCAGTACTTC
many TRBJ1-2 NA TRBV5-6 CASSLSGLVTDGYTF TGTGCCAGCAGCTTGTCGGGGCTCGTGACAGATGGCTACACCTTC
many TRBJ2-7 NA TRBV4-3 CASSQDSSGSYEQYF TGCGCCAGCAGCCAAGATTCAAGCGGTTCCTACGAGCAGTACTTC
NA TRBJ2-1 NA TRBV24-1 CATSDLKGLDEQFF TGTGCCACCAGTGATCTAAAAGGATTGGATGAGCAGTTCTTC
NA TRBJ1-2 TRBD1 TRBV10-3 CAISESSDRDGYTF TGTGCCATCAGTGAGTCCTCGGACAGGGATGGCTACACCTTC
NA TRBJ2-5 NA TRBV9 CASSLTSPDRETQYF TGCGCCAGCAGCTTGACTTCGCCGGACCGAGAGACCCAGTACTTC
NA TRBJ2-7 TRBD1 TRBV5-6 CASSLGTGSHEQYF TGTGCCAGCAGCTTAGGGACAGGGTCCCACGAGCAGTACTTC
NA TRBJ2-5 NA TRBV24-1 CATGVLGLAMETQYF TGTGCCACCGGGGTATTGGGGCTAGCGATGGAGACCCAGTACTTC
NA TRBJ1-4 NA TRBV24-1 CATSDLTATNEKPFF TGTGCCACCAGTGACCTGACTGCAACTAATGAAAAACCGTTTTTT
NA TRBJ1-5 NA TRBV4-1 CASSQDLKSNQPQHF TGCGCCAGCAGCCAAGATCTAAAGAGCAATCAGCCCCAGCATTTT
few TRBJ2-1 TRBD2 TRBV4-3 CASSQDRLAGSSYNEQFF TGCGCCAGCAGCCAAGATCGTCTAGCGGGGAGCTCCTACAATGAGCAGTTCTTC
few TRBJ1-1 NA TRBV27 CASSLQPWAGNTEAFF TGTGCCAGCAGCCTCCAGCCGTGGGCAGGGAACACTGAAGCTTTCTTT
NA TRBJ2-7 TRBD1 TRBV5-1 CASSRTGQDEQYF TGCGCCAGCAGCCGGACAGGGCAGGACGAGCAGTACTTC
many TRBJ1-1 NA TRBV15 CATTTVMNTEAFF TGTGCCACGACCACAGTGATGAACACTGAAGCTTTCTTT
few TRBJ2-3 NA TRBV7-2 CASSPTPVDTQYF TGTGCCAGCAGCCCAACGCCTGTGGATACGCAGTATTTT
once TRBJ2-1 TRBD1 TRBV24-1 CATDDRLGTGVYNEQFF TGTGCCACCGATGACCGGCTCGGGACAGGTGTTTACAATGAGCAGTTCTTC
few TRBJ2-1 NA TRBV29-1 CSVGTVSYNEQFF TGCAGCGTGGGTACGGTCTCCTACAATGAGCAGTTCTTC
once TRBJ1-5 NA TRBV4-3 CASSGHKSLGAAPAF TGCGCCAGCAGCGGACACAAGAGCCTAGGGGCAGCCCCAGCATTT
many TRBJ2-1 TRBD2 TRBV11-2 CASSLEGTSGGADNEQFF TGTGCCAGCAGCTTAGAGGGGACTAGCGGGGGCGCGGACAATGAGCAGTTCTTC
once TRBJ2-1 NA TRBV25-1 CASSEAGEQFF TGTGCCAGCAGTGAAGCGGGGGAGCAGTTCTTC
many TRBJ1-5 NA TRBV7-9 CASRDEGNQPQHF TGTGCCAGCAGGGACGAAGGGAATCAGCCCCAGCATTTT
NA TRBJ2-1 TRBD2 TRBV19 CASSTGLDEQFF TGTGCCAGTAGTACTGGACTAGATGAGCAGTTCTTC
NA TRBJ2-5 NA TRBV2 CASSEARASSEYGGVETQYF TGTGCCAGCAGTGAAGCGAGGGCCAGCAGTGAATATGGGGGTGTTGAGACCCAGTACTTC
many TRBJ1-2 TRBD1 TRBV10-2 CASQTGKDGYTF TGCGCCAGCCAGACAGGGAAGGATGGCTACACCTTC
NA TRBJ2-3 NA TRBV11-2 CASSLGVGSTDTQYF TGTGCCAGCAGCTTGGGAGTGGGGTCCACAGATACGCAGTATTTT
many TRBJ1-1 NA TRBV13 CASSSNTEAFF TGTGCCAGCAGCTCGAACACTGAAGCTTTCTTT
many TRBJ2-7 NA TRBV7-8 CASSLSPSYEQYF TGTGCCAGCAGCTTATCACCTTCCTACGAGCAGTACTTC
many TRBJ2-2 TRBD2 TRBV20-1 CSATTGTSGGAYPPGELFF TGCAGTGCTACCACCGGGACTAGCGGGGGGGCCTACCCACCCGGGGAGCTGTTTTTT
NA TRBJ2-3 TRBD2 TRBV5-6 CASSLTTSGTSTDTQYF TGTGCCAGCAGCTTGACGACTAGCGGGACGAGCACAGATACGCAGTATTTT